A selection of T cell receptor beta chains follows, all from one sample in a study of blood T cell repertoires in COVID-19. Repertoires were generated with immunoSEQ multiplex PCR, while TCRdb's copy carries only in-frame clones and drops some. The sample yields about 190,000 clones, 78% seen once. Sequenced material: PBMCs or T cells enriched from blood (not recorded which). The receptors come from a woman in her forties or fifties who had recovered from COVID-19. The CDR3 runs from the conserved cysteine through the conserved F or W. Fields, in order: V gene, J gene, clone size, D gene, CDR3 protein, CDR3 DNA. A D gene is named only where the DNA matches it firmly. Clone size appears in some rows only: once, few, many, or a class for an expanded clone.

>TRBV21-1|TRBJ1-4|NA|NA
CASSSSLGGEKLFF
TGTGCCAGCAGCTCTTCCCTGGGGGGGGAAAAACTGTTTTTT
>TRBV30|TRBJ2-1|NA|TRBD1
CACSGQETYNEQFF
TGTGCCTGTTCCGGACAGGAAACCTACAATGAGCAGTTCTTC
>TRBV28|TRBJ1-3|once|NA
CASLTGPRGGNTIYF
TGTGCCAGCCTCACCGGTCCCCGAGGAGGAAACACCATATATTTT
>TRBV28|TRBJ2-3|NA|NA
CASSFQGRNTQYF
TGTGCCAGCAGTTTTCAGGGTAGGAATACACAGTATTTT
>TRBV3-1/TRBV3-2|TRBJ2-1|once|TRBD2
CASTSGASGSLVQFF
TGTGCCAGCACCTCAGGGGCTAGCGGGAGTTTGGTGCAGTTCTTC
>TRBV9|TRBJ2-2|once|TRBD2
CASSPGGGELFF
TGTGCCAGCAGCCCGGGAGGCGGGGAGCTGTTTTTT
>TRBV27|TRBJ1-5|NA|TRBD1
CASSFPPRGREIQPQHF
TGTGCCAGCAGTTTCCCCCCCAGGGGGCGCGAGATTCAGCCCCAGCATTTT
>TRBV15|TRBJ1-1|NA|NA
CATSRGGGLKLGEAFF
TGTGCCACCAGCAGAGGTGGGGGCTTGAAACTCGGTGAAGCTTTCTTT
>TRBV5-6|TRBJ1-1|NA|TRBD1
CASRLGVTGKEDTEAFF
TGTGCCAGCCGCTTAGGTGTGACAGGGAAGGAGGACACTGAAGCTTTCTTT
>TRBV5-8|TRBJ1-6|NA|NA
CASSSQAPLHF
TGTGCCAGCAGTTCACAGGCACCCCTCCACTTT
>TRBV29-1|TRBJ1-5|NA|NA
CSVVGADNQPQHF
TGCAGCGTTGTTGGGGCTGACAATCAGCCCCAGCATTTT
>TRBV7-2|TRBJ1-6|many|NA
CASSLTGTMHF
TGTGCCAGCAGCTTAACCGGGACAATGCACTTT
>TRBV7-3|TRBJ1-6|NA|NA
CASSSLTDSPLHF
TGTGCCAGCAGCTCACTTACGGATTCACCCCTCCACTTT
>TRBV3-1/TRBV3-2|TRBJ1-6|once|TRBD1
CASSAILAGGASPLHF
TGTGCCAGCAGCGCTATTCTGGCAGGGGGCGCTTCACCCCTCCACTTT
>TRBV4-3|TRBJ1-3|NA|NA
CASSQGVVPKTGFGNTIYF
TGCGCCAGCAGCCAAGGGGTGGTCCCCAAAACAGGGTTCGGAAACACCATATATTTT
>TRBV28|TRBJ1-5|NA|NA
CAGQRTLNSNQPQHF
TGTGCCGGCCAACGGACACTAAATAGCAATCAGCCCCAGCATTTT
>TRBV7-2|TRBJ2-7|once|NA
CASSLGGVTYEQYF
TGTGCCAGCAGCTTGGGGGGTGTAACCTACGAGCAGTACTTC
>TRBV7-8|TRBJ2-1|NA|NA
CASSLGGSGAYNEQFF
TGTGCCAGCAGCTTGGGTGGCTCAGGGGCCTACAATGAGCAGTTCTTC
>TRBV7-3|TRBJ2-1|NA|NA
CASSLQPGTYNEQFF
TGTGCCAGCAGCTTACAGCCAGGAACCTACAATGAGCAGTTCTTC
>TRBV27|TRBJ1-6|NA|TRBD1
CASSPGQGIGSPLHF
TGTGCCAGCAGTCCCGGACAGGGTATAGGGTCACCCCTCCACTTT
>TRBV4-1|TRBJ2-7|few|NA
CASSQDRTTLREQYF
TGCGCCAGCAGCCAAGACAGGACTACCCTCAGGGAGCAGTACTTC
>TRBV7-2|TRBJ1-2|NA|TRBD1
CASNLIRDRDGYTF
TGTGCCAGCAACCTTATCCGGGACAGGGATGGCTACACCTTC
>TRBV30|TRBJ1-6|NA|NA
CAEGRQGKNSPLHF
TGTGCCGAGGGCCGGCAGGGGAAAAATTCACCCCTCCACTTT
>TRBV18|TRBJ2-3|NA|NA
CASSVGGAGDTQYF
TGTGCCAGCTCCGTGGGGGGGGCCGGAGATACGCAGTATTTT
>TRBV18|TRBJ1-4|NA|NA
CASSLLGSGDEKLFF
TGTGCCAGCTCACTACTAGGGTCGGGGGATGAAAAACTGTTTTTT
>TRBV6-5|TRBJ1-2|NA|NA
CASSPRQSRNYGYTF
TGTGCCAGCAGTCCCCGACAGAGCAGAAACTATGGCTACACCTTC
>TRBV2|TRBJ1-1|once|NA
CASSEALEGIGTEAFF
TGTGCCAGCAGTGAAGCATTGGAGGGAATCGGCACTGAAGCTTTCTTT
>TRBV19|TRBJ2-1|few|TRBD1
CASSKQGAQFF
TGTGCCAGTAGCAAACAGGGGGCCCAGTTCTTC
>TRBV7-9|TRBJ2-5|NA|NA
CASSFIGVGETQYF
TGTGCCAGCAGCTTCATCGGGGTGGGAGAGACCCAGTACTTC
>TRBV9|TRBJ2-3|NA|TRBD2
CASSVRLAGATQYF
TGTGCCAGCAGCGTTAGGCTAGCGGGAGCTACGCAGTATTTT
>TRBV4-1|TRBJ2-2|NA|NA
CASSQEYQTGELFF
TGCGCCAGCAGCCAAGAATACCAGACCGGGGAGCTGTTTTTT
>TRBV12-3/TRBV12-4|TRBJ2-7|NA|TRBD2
CASSSTSGSLYF
TGTGCCAGCAGCTCAACTAGCGGGAGTTTGTACTTC
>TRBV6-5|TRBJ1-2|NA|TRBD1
CASKTGGGADGYTF
TGTGCCAGCAAAACGGGAGGGGGCGCTGATGGCTACACCTTC
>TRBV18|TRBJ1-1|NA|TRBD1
CASSSTGVSTEAFF
TGTGCCAGCTCATCTACAGGGGTTTCCACTGAAGCTTTCTTT
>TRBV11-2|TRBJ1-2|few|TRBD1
CASSSLQGAHGYTF
TGTGCCAGCAGCTCGCTACAGGGGGCGCATGGCTACACCTTC
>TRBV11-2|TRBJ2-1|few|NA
CASSLGIGALSYNEQFF
TGTGCCAGCAGCTTAGGTATAGGGGCCCTCTCCTACAATGAGCAGTTCTTC
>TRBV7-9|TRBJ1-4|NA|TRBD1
CASSTDRGGEKLFF
TGTGCCAGCAGCACCGACAGGGGTGGAGAAAAACTGTTTTTT
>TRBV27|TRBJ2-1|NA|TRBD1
CASSPRTGALYNEQFF
TGTGCCAGCAGTCCTCGGACAGGGGCCCTATACAATGAGCAGTTCTTC
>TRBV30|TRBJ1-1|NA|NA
CAWSEQGNTEAFF
TGTGCCTGGAGTGAACAGGGGAACACTGAAGCTTTCTTT
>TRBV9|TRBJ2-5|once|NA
CASSVVGGETQYF
TGTGCCAGCAGCGTAGTTGGGGGGGAGACCCAGTACTTC